This record covers a single TCR beta chain. Its target antigen remains unknown. No base quality values were provided; no much bigger clone lies one nucleotide off. The donors were healthy, HIV-negative adults who had no recently reported acute infections or vaccinations. Every donor was a Caucasian adult living in Nashville, Tennessee, USA. Magnetic negative selection was used to enrich CD4+ T cells, after which naive cells were positively selected on CD45RA and the negative fraction became the memory subset. After blood collection by leukapheresis, PBMCs were isolated using Ficoll-Histopaque density gradient centrifugation and then cryopreserved in the vapor phase of liquid nitrogen. Analytical flow cytometry was used to check the purity and quantity of each magnetically sorted T cell population. Each sorted fraction had its genomic DNA isolated and then quantified by UV absorbance on a Nanodrop 2000c.

This sample was included in a study of shared clonotypes between healthy human individuals (dated by TCRdb to the early 2020s). About the full investigation: The cohort included a few men and a couple of women between 18 and 49 years of age. For each donor, CD4 naive and CD4 memory were each run on three plates, CD8 naive on two plates, and CD8 memory on one plate. Blood TCR repertoires of a handful of healthy adults were deeply sequenced to estimate repertoire size and the extent of clonotype sharing between individuals. To increase sequencing depth and limit assay-specific biases, different laboratories used diverse techniques to prepare libraries and sequence TCR repertoires. Each donor's leukapheresis produced roughly between about 0.8 and 8.9 billion PBMCs.

TCR CDR3 regions were amplified from genomic DNA by multiplex PCR using the deep immunoSEQ assay. Extracted genomic DNA from each cell subset was spread evenly across all wells of several immunoSEQ 96-well plates, with each plate serving as a replicate. For sorted subsets, each replicate PCR was loaded with roughly 0.2 ug genomic DNA, equivalent to 30,000 to 35,000 T cell genomes. The purified libraries were quantified using a Qubit 3.0 fluorometer, sized with a Bioanalyzer 2100, and then quantified again using the KAPA Library Quantification kit. Every immunoSEQ 96-well plate was sequenced on a dedicated single-read 150-cycle Illumina NextSeq 550 flow cell. The study's own analysis went as follows. Because the immunoSEQ output included only junctional sequences and no quality scores, the filtering could not be the same as the filtering used for full-length reads. To assign V/J genes and CDR3, sequences were annotated using PyIR, a Python wrapper for IgBLAST v1.9, with IMGT germline references. Reads with weak V/J assignments (E-value above 1e-6), missing CDR3, stop codons, out-of-frame junctions, or ambiguous translated residues were removed. A V3J clonotype was defined by an identical inferred V gene, J gene, and CDR3 amino acid sequence. Percentage overlap between repertoires was computed as shared unique clonotypes divided by the size of the smaller repertoire. Richness of each repertoire was evaluated using RTK rarefaction, the Chao1 estimator, and Recon v2.1 estimates of unobserved clonotypes. Generation probabilities for all TCRbeta clonotypes obtained by the gDNA method from four donors were computed using OLGA. TCRdb carries this immuneACCESS record with in-frame sequences only. Its versions omit some clonotypes, under half of them owing to an unresolved V gene in the studies checked, with the rest unexplained. Clonal size and the V and J genes are those of that table, whereas D and trimming came from the DNA. The sample table contains over 850,000 clones; only one count was recorded for approximately 80% of them. The ten largest clonotypes hold roughly 0.56% of the sample.

CDR1 and CDR2, per the germline V gene (reference sequence), are LNHDA and SQIVND. Relative to germline, V is 5 bases shorter and J is 4 bases shorter, with 12 bases between their ends. From the cysteine through the phenylalanine, the CDR3 covers 13 amino acids. Only the CDR3 region is kept as DNA, spanning 39 bases read in frame from base 1. The paper as a whole reports these results and caveats: Higher generation probabilities were observed for clonotypes shared by all four sorted-subset donors than for non-shared clonotypes. Naive subsets generally had larger estimated clonotype richness than memory subsets did. Pairwise subsampling led to the expectation that sequencing depth would affect the degree of clonotype sharing among donors. The small number of donors limited the genetic and exposure-history diversity represented. Sharing across several donors was observed for around 5% of naive CD4, under 4% of naive CD8, around 2.5% of memory CD4, and about 0.38% of memory CD8 clonotypes. Incomplete sequencing was indicated by rarefaction of sorted-subset datasets, despite the large sequencing depth. Sampling was restricted to blood, and TCR repertoires in tissues likely differ from the TCR repertoires found in blood.

The material sequenced was memory CD4+ T cells from PBMCs. Explained via the paper, the cell subset or site label denotes: CD45RA-negative fraction. This receptor chain uses TRBV19 and TRBJ2-7; a weak D assignment points to TRBD2 (6 bases agree). The receptor was derived from a man between 18 and 35 years old in good health. Some clones in this sample may be carry-over from other donors' samples. The bases read TGTGCCAGTAGTTCGGAGGGGCGGTACGAGCAGTACTTC. This sequence encodes CASSSEGRYEQYF. Here the CDR3 is joined to the reference TRBV19 and TRBJ2-7 genes, and the full variable domain is: DGGITQSPKYLFRKEGQNVTLSCEQNLNHDAMYWYRQDPGQGLRLIYYSQIVNDFQKGDIAEGYSVSREKKESFPLTVTSAQKNPTAFYLCASSSEGRYEQYFGPGTRLTVT.